These 17 T cell receptor beta chains were all obtained from the same sample, sequenced in a study of T cell repertoires in cytomegalovirus infection. TCRdb reprocessed the reads via MiXCR and lists one record per CDR3 protein. Here the sample spans about 450,000 distinct CDR3 sequences, roughly a third being singletons. The sample taken for sequencing was PBMCs. The receptors originated from a human donor in good health (CMV status not recorded). Some clones in this sample may be carry-over from other donors' samples.

In its sample, this clonotype was seen a few times. The CDR3 region has the DNA TGTGCCAGCAGCAAGAGACGCTGGGGCAACGAGCAGTACTTC. It specifies CASSKRRWGNEQYF. The chain recombines TRBV5-6 with TRBJ2-7; possible D gene TRBD1, 5 bases. Trimming shortened V by 4 bases and J by 5 bases, and 16 bases separated the two germline ends. CDR1 and CDR2 (germline): SGHDT, YYEEEE. This CDR3 has 14 amino acids.

This clonotype was recorded many times. The CDR3 reads CASSLDPGQGFHGYTF. The CDR3 DNA sequence: TGTGCCAGCAGCTTAGATCCGGGACAGGGGTTCCATGGCTACACCTTC. V usage is TRBV7-2 and J usage is TRBJ1-2; 10 nucleotides line up with TRBD1. The length of the CDR3 is 16 residues. V was pared by 1 base and J by 6 bases, with 8 bases of the junction left unmatched. CDR1 and CDR2 (germline): SGHTA, FQGNSA.

There are a few counts of this clonotype. V and J are TRBV6-2 or TRBV6-3 and TRBJ2-1, with 8 bases matching TRBD2. CDR1 MNHEY and CDR2 SVGEGT come from the germline V gene. The V and J ends lost 6 bases and 6 bases, in that order; junction bases with no gene match: 7. The length of the CDR3 is 14 residues. Written as DNA, the CDR3 is TGTGCCAGCAGGTTAGCGGGGAGCTTCAATGAGCAGTTCTTC. As protein: CASRLAGSFNEQFF.

The genes are TRBV5-1 and TRBJ1-6; the match to TRBD1 covers 8 bases. CDR3 length equals 15 residues. CDR1 is SGHRS, CDR2 YFSETQ, per germline. V lost 4 bases to trimming and J lost 7 bases; unmatched junction nucleotides: 7. The CDR3, as DNA: TGCGCCAGCAGCCTATCACAGGGGGAAAATTCACCCCTCCACTTT. Its translation is CASSLSQGENSPLHF.

This clonotype has ten or more counts. The chain links TRBV5-1 to TRBJ2-2; D perhaps matches TRBD1 (6 bases). Trimming cost V 0 bases and J 4 bases, with 7 bases left between them. Germline V gives CDR1 SGHRS, CDR2 YFSETQ. The CDR3 has 14 residues. The DNA of the CDR3 is TGCGCCAGCAGCTTGGAGGGGGTCACCGGGGAGCTGTTTTTT. This gives the protein CASSLEGVTGELFF. The whole variable domain, filled in from reference TRBV5-1 and TRBJ2-2, reads KAGVTQTPRYLIKTRGQQVTLSCSPISGHRSVSWYQQTPGQGLQFLFEYFSETQRNKGNFPGRFSGRQFSNSRSEMNVSTLELGDSALYLCASSLEGVTGELFFGEGSRLTVL.

V and J are TRBV13 and TRBJ1-1; D call uncertain. This CDR3 has 14 residues. Trimming took off 5 bases at V and 0 bases at J, with 10 bases between the two ends. Germline V gene lookup returns CDR1 PRHDT and CDR2 FYEKMQ (reference sequence). The CDR3 loop is CASSTTDMNTEAFF. The CDR3, as DNA: TGTGCCAGCAGCACGACCGACATGAACACTGAAGCTTTCTTT.

The chain combines TRBV2 with TRBJ2-5; the match to TRBD1 covers 7 bases. The J segment lost 5 bases and the V segment lost 6 bases, leaving 6 bases of the junction unmatched. Per germline, CDR1 SNHLY and CDR2 FYNNEI. The CDR3 contains 13 residues. The CDR3 here is CASSDRVRETQYF. The CDR3 DNA reads TGTGCCAGCAGCGACAGGGTTCGGGAGACCCAGTACTTC.

In this sample, this clonotype turned up a few times. The CDR3 sequence: CASSPQGETYNSPLHF. As DNA, the CDR3 is TGCGCCAGCAGTCCTCAGGGAGAAACCTATAATTCACCCCTCCACTTT. This chain links TRBV4-1 with TRBJ1-6, with D tentatively TRBD1 (5 bases). The V gene lost 6 bases and the J gene lost 2 bases, with 14 bases spanning the gap. From germline, CDR1 is MGHRA and CDR2 YSYEKL. The CDR3 has 16 residues.

In regard to this clonotype: This may come from a read error, since a much larger clone is one base off. The CDR3 reads CASSLAGFSGYTF. In DNA, the CDR3 is TGTGCCAGCAGCTTAGCGGGGTTCTCTGGCTACACCTTC. The chain couples TRBV7-8 to TRBJ1-2; D unresolved. Germline CDR1 and CDR2: SGHVS and FQNEAQ. V lost 0 bases and J lost 7, with 9 bases in between. The CDR3 runs to 13 residues.

The chain is built from TRBV6-8 and TRBJ1-3; D gene uncertain. Trimming left V 5 bases short and J 0 bases short, with 20 bases between. Germline values: CDR1 MNHGY, CDR2 SAAAGT. CDR3 size: 18 residues. CDR3 sequence (DNA): TGTGCCAGCAGTCCGTATTCATTTGTGCAGGCCTCTGGAAACACCATATATTTT. It encodes CASSPYSFVQASGNTIYF.

V is TRBV19 and J is TRBJ1-5, with D possibly being TRBD1 (5 bases). The germline V gene encodes CDR1 LNHDA and CDR2 SQIVND (reference sequence). CDR3 size: 15 residues. V gave up 3 bases and J gave up 2 bases, with 11 bases separating them. The CDR3 DNA reads as TGTGCCAGTAGTATGGGGGTTTGGGGCAATCAGCCCCAGCATTTT. Residues: CASSMGVWGNQPQHF.

This clonotype was detected a few times. The V and J genes are TRBV20-1 and TRBJ1-2, with 8 bases matching TRBD1. V lost 4 bases to trimming and J lost 2 bases; unmatched junction nucleotides: 6. Germline V CDR1 and CDR2: DFQATT, SNEGSKA (reference sequence). This CDR3 contains 14 residues. Here the CDR3 DNA reads TGCAGTGCTACAGGGGGCCGTATGAACTATGGCTACACCTTC. Protein product: CSATGGRMNYGYTF.

This clonotype was picked up a small number of times. The junction departs from the called germline gene at one end, perhaps through a read error. This sequence joins TRBV4-1 and TRBJ1-5; the D gene is possibly TRBD1 (6 bases). CDR3 length: 14 amino acids. The germline V gene encodes CDR1 MGHRA and CDR2 YSYEKL. Here the CDR3 reads CASSQEDRNQPQHF. CDR3 nucleotides: TGTGCCAGCAGCCAAGAGGACAGAAATCAGCCCCAGCATTTT.

The rearrangement links TRBV11-2 to TRBJ2-2; 11 bases align to TRBD1. The CDR3 is 18 residues long. J was trimmed by 2 bases and V by 7 bases; bases with no gene match: 12. CDR1 is SGHAT and CDR2 is FQNNGV in the germline V gene. CDR3 residues: CASKNIRDRGENTGELFF. The CDR3 region has the DNA TGTGCCAGCAAGAATATCCGGGACAGGGGGGAAAACACCGGGGAGCTGTTTTTT.

On this clonotype itself: The junction and the germline gene differ at one end; a read error may be behind it. The J gene is TRBJ2-7, the V gene TRBV7-2; 10 bases are shared with TRBD2. The germline V gene has CDR1 SGHTA and CDR2 FQGNSA. This CDR3 has 15 amino acids. CDR3 in amino acids: CASSLAAGGPDEQSF. The CDR3, as DNA: TGTGCCAGCAGCTTAGCAGCGGGGGGGCCCGACGAGCAGTCCTTC.

The gene calls are TRBV20-1 and TRBJ2-7, with no clear D. This CDR3 region has 14 residues. Trimming left V 0 bases short and J 4 bases short, with 13 bases between. Germline CDR1 reads DFQATT; CDR2 reads SNEGSKA (reference sequence). Here the CDR3 reads CSARDNRELYEQYF. The CDR3 nucleotides are TGCAGTGCTAGAGACAACAGAGAACTGTACGAGCAGTACTTC.

CDR3 coding DNA: TGTGCCAGCAGCGCACGGGACGGGGGGACCTACGAGCAGTACTTC. Translating it yields CASSARDGGTYEQYF. This rearrangement joins TRBV7-6 to TRBJ2-7, with 7 nucleotides matching TRBD2. This CDR3 is built from 15 residues. Germline V lookup: CDR1 SGHVS, CDR2 FNYEAQ. The J segment lost 2 bases and the V segment lost 5 bases, leaving 9 bases of the junction unmatched. The variable domain in full, with the rest retrieved from reference TRBV7-6 and TRBJ2-7, is GAGVSQSPRYKVTKRGQDVALRCDPISGHVSLYWYRQALGQGPEFLTYFNYEAQQDKSGLPNDRFSAERPEGSISTLTIQRTEQRDSAMYRCASSARDGGTYEQYFGPGTRLTVT.